Shown below are 29 T cell receptor beta chains from a single sample sequenced in a study of control samples from healthy donors and cancer patients. Measured with immunoSEQ multiplex PCR; TCRdb has only the in-frame clones, and not every one. This sample carries 390,000 or so clones, around 90% of them seen once, and the ten largest clones take roughly 6.4%. Sequences were obtained from PBMCs. The source of these receptors is a man aged 40-55 years with head and neck cancer.

The J gene is TRBJ2-5, the V gene TRBV20-1; TRBD2 matches 8 bases. After removal of 3 bases from V and 4 bases from J, the junction contained 10 bases not matched to a gene. This CDR3 comprises 15 residues. The germline V gene encodes CDR1 DFQATT and CDR2 SNEGSKA (reference sequence). The CDR3 bases are TGCAGTGCTAGTCCAGCGGGAGAGCGTATAGAGACCCAGTACTTC. Translating gives CSASPAGERIETQYF.

This chain joins TRBV6-5 and TRBJ1-1, with D possibly TRBD1 on 5 matching bases. Germline CDR1 and CDR2: MNHEY and SVGAGI. Trimming removed 4 bases at V and 5 bases at J, with 14 bases between. The CDR3 loop spans 14 amino acids. In DNA, the CDR3 is TGTGCCAGCAGTTTTAGACAGTTCAATACTGAAGCTTTCTTT. Translation gives CASSFRQFNTEAFF.

This chain links TRBV4-1 with TRBJ1-1; D is ambiguous. V lost 1 base and J lost 4, with 13 bases in between. This CDR3 region has 15 residues. In germline, CDR1 is MGHRA, CDR2 YSYEKL. The CDR3 bases are TGCGCCAGCAGCCAAGTCCCAGCGGGGATCACTGAAGCTTTCTTT. Translated: CASSQVPAGITEAFF.

This clone is a singleton in its sample. The chain carries TRBV7-3 and TRBJ2-3; 7 nucleotides line up with TRBD1. After removal of 5 bases from V and 1 base from J, the junction contained 3 bases not matched to a gene. Looked up from germline, CDR1 is SGHTA and CDR2 is FQGTGA. The CDR3 contains 14 residues. DNA of the CDR3: TGTGCCAGCAGCCTCGGACAGGGCACAGATACGCAGTATTTT. It is translated as CASSLGQGTDTQYF.

This chain links TRBV7-9 with TRBJ2-7; the match to TRBD1 covers 9 bases. Trimming cost V 5 bases and J 2 bases; bases outside gene matches: 10. CDR3 length: 16 residues. CDR1 and CDR2 (germline): SEHNR, FQNEAQ (reference sequence). CDR3 bases: TGTGCCAGCAGCCCGCTGGCGGGACAGGGCACCTACGAGCAGTACTTC. Protein product: CASSPLAGQGTYEQYF.

The chain combines TRBV3-1 (or the pseudogene TRBV3-2) with TRBJ1-4; D is uncertain. Looked up from germline, CDR1 is LGHDT and CDR2 is YNNKEL (reference sequence). The CDR3 is made up of 13 amino acids. The germline V and J ends were trimmed by 2 bases and 5 bases, with 6 bases remaining between them. The CDR3 DNA follows: TGTGCCAGCAGCCAACTAGCAAATGAAAAACTGTTTTTT. It translates to CASSQLANEKLFF.

The rearrangement uses TRBV7-9 and TRBJ2-3; D unresolved. The CDR3 loop spans 12 amino acids. CDR1 is SEHNR, CDR2 FQNEAQ, per germline (reference sequence). V lost 1 base and J lost 2, with 1 base in between. The CDR3: CASSLDTDTQYF. CDR3 coding DNA: TGTGCCAGCAGCTTAGACACAGATACGCAGTATTTT.

J is TRBJ2-3 and V is TRBV5-1, with no clear D. The V end was cut by 0 bases, the J end by 3 bases, with 8 bases between. This CDR3 is built from 14 residues. Germline V gives CDR1 SGHRS, CDR2 YFSETQ. The CDR3 coding sequence is TGCGCCAGCAGCTTGGGGGTAAGGACAGATACGCAGTATTTT. As protein: CASSLGVRTDTQYF.

This chain links TRBV7-2 with TRBJ2-7; D unresolved. The V end was cut by 1 base, the J end by 5 bases, with 12 bases between. The CDR3 sequence is 14 residues long. Germline lookup yields CDR1 SGHTA and CDR2 FQGNSA. CDR3 in amino acids: CASSLGGSIDEQYF. In DNA form, the CDR3 reads TGTGCCAGCAGCTTAGGTGGTAGTATCGACGAGCAGTACTTC.

In its sample, this clone was seen once. The gene calls are TRBV10-2 and TRBJ1-1; TRBD1 matches 8 bases. The V segment lost 6 bases and the J segment 2 bases; nucleotides outside the gene matches: 8. This CDR3 spans 15 amino acids. Per germline, CDR1 WSHSY and CDR2 SAAADI. As DNA, the CDR3 is TGCGCCAGCAGGGACAGGGTGGGATCTAACACTGAAGCTTTCTTT. It yields the protein CASRDRVGSNTEAFF.

Notes on this clone: The same CDR3 also results from other DNA sequences found in this sample. This chain uses TRBV28 with TRBJ2-2; D gene ambiguous. The CDR3 is 15 amino acids. Germline CDR1 MDHEN, CDR2 SYDVKM. The V end was cut by 3 bases, the J end by 0 bases, with 8 bases between. In DNA form, the CDR3 reads TGTGCCAGCAGTTTCGGAACAGCGAACACCGGGGAGCTGTTTTTT. Translated: CASSFGTANTGELFF.

This clone was observed a handful of times. The chain joins TRBV12-3 or TRBV12-4 to TRBJ2-7; TRBD2 matches at 7 bases. This CDR3 comprises 12 residues. V lost 6 bases to trimming and J lost 1 base; unmatched junction nucleotides: 0. The CDR3 region has the DNA TGTGCCAGCAGGGGAGGGTCCTACGAGCAGTACTTC. Translated, it gives CASRGGSYEQYF.

The rearrangement links TRBV18 to TRBJ1-5, with D possibly being TRBD1 (6 bases). V lost 3 bases to trimming and J lost 0 bases, with 9 bases between them. In germline, CDR1 is KGHSH, CDR2 LQKENI. The CDR3 has 15 amino acids. Here the CDR3 reads CASSPRGNSNQPQHF. DNA for the CDR3: TGTGCCAGCTCACCGAGGGGGAATAGCAATCAGCCCCAGCATTTT. The full variable domain, with the rest looked up from reference TRBV18 and TRBJ1-5, is NAGVMQNPRHLVRRRGQEARLRCSPMKGHSHVYWYRQLPEEGLKFMVYLQKENIIDESGMPKERFSAEFPKEGPSILRIQQVVRGDSAAYFCASSPRGNSNQPQHFGDGTRLSIL.

This chain joins TRBV19 and TRBJ1-4; no firm D call. Germline-derived CDR1 and CDR2 are LNHDA and SQIVND (reference sequence). V was pared by 6 bases and J by 8 bases, with 10 bases between. The length of the CDR3 is 12 residues. Here the CDR3 reads CASRVIGEKLFF. DNA for the CDR3: TGTGCCAGTAGAGTAATAGGGGAAAAACTGTTTTTT.

This sequence joins TRBV4-1 and TRBJ1-1; TRBD1 matches 11 bases. The trim removed 6 bases at V and 7 bases at J, leaving 10 bases unmatched. Germline V gene lookup returns CDR1 MGHRA and CDR2 YSYEKL. This CDR3 is 15 amino acids long. The CDR3 DNA reads TGCGCCAGCAGGGCCGGGACAGGGGGTCAGGGTGAAGCTTTCTTT. It codes for CASRAGTGGQGEAFF.

The chain links TRBV7-2 to TRBJ2-3; D ambiguous. The germline V gene has CDR1 SGHTA and CDR2 FQGNSA. Trimming left V 1 base short and J 0 bases short, with 11 bases between. CDR3 length equals 16 residues. Here the CDR3 DNA reads TGTGCCAGCAGCTTAGTGGCCCAATCTAGCACAGATACGCAGTATTTT. It is translated as CASSLVAQSSTDTQYF. The full variable domain, its missing parts supplied by reference TRBV7-2 and TRBJ2-3, is GAGVSQSPSNKVTEKGKDVELRCDPISGHTALYWYRQSLGQGLEFLIYFQGNSAPDKSGLPSDRFSAERTGGSVSTLTIQRTQQEDSAVYLCASSLVAQSSTDTQYFGPGTRLTVL.

This clone has just a few counts. The chain recombines TRBV3-1 (or the pseudogene TRBV3-2) with TRBJ2-5, with 10 bases lining up with TRBD2. This CDR3 has 15 amino acids. Looked up from germline, CDR1 is LGHDT and CDR2 is YNNKEL (reference sequence). Trimming cost V 4 bases and J 5 bases; bases outside gene matches: 7. The CDR3 region is CASSPGSGRAETQYF. In DNA form, the CDR3 reads TGTGCCAGCAGCCCTGGAAGCGGGAGGGCCGAGACCCAGTACTTC.

The gene calls are TRBV18 and TRBJ2-1, with a tentative D call TRBD1 (6 bases). Germline V gene data show CDR1 as KGHSH and CDR2 as LQKENI. The CDR3 has 15 residues. V gave up 2 bases and J gave up 3 bases, with 11 bases separating them. The CDR3: CASSPSRGSYNEQFF. In DNA, the CDR3 is TGTGCCAGCTCACCAAGTAGGGGGAGCTACAATGAGCAGTTCTTC. Complete variable domain (other parts from reference TRBV18 and TRBJ2-1): NAGVMQNPRHLVRRRGQEARLRCSPMKGHSHVYWYRQLPEEGLKFMVYLQKENIIDESGMPKERFSAEFPKEGPSILRIQQVVRGDSAAYFCASSPSRGSYNEQFFGPGTRLTVL.

As concerns this clone: The sample has other DNA sequences that encode this CDR3 too. The chain uses TRBV7-3 and TRBJ2-3; 11 bases are shared with TRBD2. The CDR3 has 16 residues. Germline lookup yields CDR1 SGHTA and CDR2 FQGTGA. Trimming cost V 5 bases and J 0 bases; bases outside gene matches: 4. The DNA for the CDR3 is TGTGCCAGCAGCCCGCTAGCGGGGGGTAGCACAGATACGCAGTATTTT. It translates to CASSPLAGGSTDTQYF.

The rearrangement links TRBV11-2 to TRBJ2-1, with a possible D match to TRBD1 (6 bases). V gave up 0 bases and J gave up 13 bases, with 10 bases separating them. The germline V gene has CDR1 SGHAT and CDR2 FQNNGV. The CDR3 runs 12 residues. CDR3 nucleotides: TGTGCCAGCAGCTTAGAAGGGACAACCCAGTTCTTC. It codes for CASSLEGTTQFF.

This clone was counted between two and nine times. The chain couples TRBV7-2 to TRBJ2-5; 8 bases are a match to TRBD1. The CDR3 sequence is 15 residues long. With 5 bases clipped from V and 4 bases from J, the junction kept 9 bases outside the gene matches. Germline V gene data show CDR1 as SGHTA and CDR2 as FQGNSA. In DNA, the CDR3 is TGTGCCAGCAGCACTAGGGGGACAGGAGGAGAGACCCAGTACTTC. This translates into CASSTRGTGGETQYF.

The chain links TRBV24-1 to TRBJ2-7; 10 bases fit TRBD2. CDR3 length: 16 residues. CDR1 is KGHDR, CDR2 SFDVKD, per germline. Losses at the gene ends were 3 bases for V and 3 bases for J; bases not matched to a gene: 7. The CDR3 loop reads CATSDTSGGAGYEQYF. Written as DNA, the CDR3 is TGTGCCACCAGTGATACCAGCGGGGGGGCCGGCTACGAGCAGTACTTC.

The chain joins TRBV14 to TRBJ1-6, with D possibly being TRBD1 (5 bases). The V end was cut by 2 bases, the J end by 3 bases, with 8 bases between. The CDR3 length is 15 residues. In germline, CDR1 is SGHDN, CDR2 FVKESK. DNA for the CDR3: TGTGCCAGCAGCCAACGCCAGGGCTATAATTCACCCCTCCACTTT. Protein: CASSQRQGYNSPLHF. The whole variable domain, remainder taken from reference TRBV14 and TRBJ1-6, is EAGVTQFPSHSVIEKGQTVTLRCDPISGHDNLYWYRRVMGKEIKFLLHFVKESKQDESGMPNNRFLAERTGGTYSTLKVQPAELEDSGVYFCASSQRQGYNSPLHFGNGTRLTVT.

This chain links TRBV7-9 with TRBJ1-6; D possibly corresponds to TRBD1 (6 bases). CDR1 is SEHNR, CDR2 FQNEAQ, per germline (reference sequence). CDR3 length equals 14 residues. V was clipped by 5 bases and J by 9 bases, with 14 bases between them. The CDR3 DNA sequence: TGTGCCAGCAGCGTTGGGGGCCTCGGTTCACCCCTCCACTTT. It translates to CASSVGGLGSPLHF.

The gene calls are TRBV11-2 and TRBJ2-1, with D possibly matching TRBD2 (6 bases). CDR3 length: 15 residues. The ends were cut back, 1 base at V and 9 bases at J, with 16 bases in the middle. The germline CDR1 and CDR2 sequences are SGHAT and FQNNGV. In nucleotides, the CDR3 is TGTGCCAGCAGCTTAGTCGGCAGGGAGGATGGTGAGCAGTTCTTC. Amino acids: CASSLVGREDGEQFF.

The chain is built from TRBV12-5 and TRBJ1-5, with 7 bases lining up with TRBD1. V shed 0 bases and J 6 bases; nucleotides not matched to a gene: 11. CDR1 is LGHNT, CDR2 FRNRAP, per germline. The CDR3 runs to 17 residues. CDR3 amino acids: CASGLVLTGVISQPQHF. The CDR3 coding sequence is TGTGCTAGTGGTTTGGTTCTTACAGGGGTGATCAGTCAGCCCCAGCATTTT.

V and J are TRBV18 and TRBJ2-7; TRBD1 might be the D (6 bases). Germline values: CDR1 KGHSH, CDR2 LQKENI. Deletions cut 1 base from V and 6 bases from J, with 10 bases between. This CDR3 comprises 13 residues. CDR3 sequence: CASSPQQGSEQYF. The CDR3 bases are TGTGCCAGCTCACCACAACAGGGCAGCGAGCAGTACTTC.

CDR3 residues: CASSLDASNQPQHF. In DNA form, the CDR3 reads TGTGCCAGCAGCTTAGATGCGAGCAATCAGCCCCAGCATTTT. This chain joins TRBV11-1 and TRBJ1-5; no reliable D call. This CDR3 has 14 residues. Deletions cut 1 base from V and 1 base from J, with 5 bases between. In germline, CDR1 is SGHAT, CDR2 FQDESV (reference sequence).

The V gene is TRBV7-2, the J gene TRBJ2-1; 9 bases line up with TRBD1. This CDR3 is built from 15 residues. Germline CDR1 is SGHTA and CDR2 is FQGNSA. V trimming: 1 base; J trimming: 9 bases; junction bases outside the gene matches: 7. As DNA, the CDR3 is TGTGCCAGCAGCTTAGGAGGGGACAGGGTCGGTGAGCAGTTCTTC. Its protein product is CASSLGGDRVGEQFF.